A selection of T cell receptor beta chains follows, all from one sample in a study of T cell changes during pregnancy in multiple sclerosis. Here immunoSEQ multiplex PCR was the method, and the copy in TCRdb shows in-frame clones only, minus some. The table has about 59,000 clones, roughly 94% seen once; the top ten hold 2% to 3%. The sequenced sample was CD8+ T cells from peripheral blood mononuclear cells, obtained after pregnancy. These receptors were taken from a female donor with multiple sclerosis, enrolled in a pregnancy study. CDR3s include the opening cysteine and the closing phenylalanine or tryptophan. Each record gives: V gene, clone size, D gene, J gene, CDR3 length, CDR3 DNA, CDR3 protein. The D gene is left open where the match is weak. Clone size is given for some rows only: seen once, a few or many times, or a class if the clone is expanded.

>TRBV27|NA|NA|TRBJ2-7|13
TGTGCCAGCAGTCCCTCGAGGAACTACGAGCAGTACTTC
CASSPSRNYEQYF
>TRBV27|NA|TRBD2|TRBJ2-7|13
TGTGCCAGCAGACAAGCGGGGGGCTACGAGCAGTACTTC
CASRQAGGYEQYF
>TRBV4-1|NA|NA|TRBJ2-2|12
TGCGCCACTTTGGCCGAGGGAGGGGAGCTGTTTTTT
CATLAEGGELFF
>TRBV28|NA|NA|TRBJ1-1|11
TGTGCCAGCAGTCAGATGTTGGAAGCTTTCTTT
CASSQMLEAFF
>TRBV7-9|NA|TRBD1|TRBJ2-1|14
TGTGCCAGCAGCGCCCCGGGACAGTCCAATGAGCAGTTCTTC
CASSAPGQSNEQFF
>TRBV28|once|TRBD1|TRBJ2-7|15
TGTGCCAGCAGTTCCAACAACAGGGGTCCCTACGAGCAGTACTTC
CASSSNNRGPYEQYF
>TRBV7-8|NA|NA|TRBJ2-3|12
TGTGCCACCTCCAAGCGTGCAGATACGCAGTATTTT
CATSKRADTQYF
>TRBV6-5|NA|TRBD1|TRBJ2-1|15
TGTGCCAGCAGTTACTCTCTGGCAGGGGGCGATGAGCAGTTCTTC
CASSYSLAGGDEQFF
>TRBV25-1|NA|NA|TRBJ1-1|15
TGTGCCAGCACCTGGGACATCAGCGGGGGCACTGAAGCTTTCTTT
CASTWDISGGTEAFF
>TRBV19|NA|NA|TRBJ2-7|12
TGTGCCAGTCTTTCCCCGGGATACGAGCAGTACTTC
CASLSPGYEQYF
>TRBV11-2|NA|NA|TRBJ2-7|13
TGTGCCACCTCCTTAGTGAGCGCCTACGAGCAGTACTTC
CATSLVSAYEQYF
>TRBV6-5|NA|NA|TRBJ2-2|16
TGTGCCAGCAGTTACAGCAGGGGGGCGGTCACCGGGGAGCTGTTTTTT
CASSYSRGAVTGELFF
>TRBV25-1|NA|NA|TRBJ2-7|13
TGTGCCAGCGAGAGTTTAGTCTCCTACGAGCAGTACTTC
CASESLVSYEQYF
>TRBV10-3|NA|NA|TRBJ2-3|15
TGTGCCATCAGCCATCGGACAGAAGCCACAGATACGCAGTATTTT
CAISHRTEATDTQYF
>TRBV30|NA|TRBD1|TRBJ1-1|13
TGTGCCTGGGGCGATACAGGGGGACCTGAAGCTTTCTTT
CAWGDTGGPEAFF
>TRBV5-4|NA|NA|TRBJ1-2|14
TGTGCCAGCACCATGACCCAGGCCGGCTATGGCTACACCTTC
CASTMTQAGYGYTF
>TRBV29-1|NA|NA|TRBJ1-1|11
TGCAGCGGGGACTCAAACACTGAAGCTTTCTTT
CSGDSNTEAFF
>TRBV29-1|NA|TRBD1|TRBJ2-7|13
TGCAGCGCTACGGACAGGGGAGGCTACGAGCAGTACTTC
CSATDRGGYEQYF
>TRBV10-3|NA|TRBD2|TRBJ2-7|14
TGTGCCATCAGTGAGTCCGGCGGGAGCCACGAGCAGTACTTC
CAISESGGSHEQYF
>TRBV27|NA|NA|TRBJ1-2|17
TGTGCCAGCAGTTCCAACCACCTCCGAGGGGGTTACTATGGCTACACCTTC
CASSSNHLRGGYYGYTF
>TRBV5-4|NA|TRBD1|TRBJ2-7|13
TGTGCCAGCAGAGGACAGGGGGCCGGCGAGCAGTACTTC
CASRGQGAGEQYF
>TRBV6-5|few|TRBD2|TRBJ2-7|14
TGTGCCAGCAGTTACTCGCCTAGCGGGGCGGGGCAGTACTTC
CASSYSPSGAGQYF
>TRBV7-9|NA|TRBD1|TRBJ2-3|17
TGTGCCAGCAGCTCGCCCTCGGGACAGATGAGCACAGATACGCAGTATTTT
CASSSPSGQMSTDTQYF
>TRBV28|NA|NA|TRBJ2-5|13
TGTGCCAGCAGTTTTGGAGGGGACGAGACCCAGTACTTC
CASSFGGDETQYF
>TRBV19|NA|NA|TRBJ2-2|15
TGTGCCAGTAGTATCCGGGGACAATACACCGGGGAGCTGTTTTTT
CASSIRGQYTGELFF
>TRBV6-5|NA|TRBD2|TRBJ2-5|14
TGTGCCAGCAGTTACGGGGGGAGGGCAGAGACCCAGTACTTC
CASSYGGRAETQYF
>TRBV28|NA|TRBD2|TRBJ2-3|16
TGTGCCAGCAGTTTAGATAGCGGGATCCGAACAGATACGCAGTATTTT
CASSLDSGIRTDTQYF
>TRBV10-3|NA|TRBD2|TRBJ2-5|16
TGTGCCATCAGCTTGGGGGCGGGAGGGTTGAGGGAGACCCAGTACTTC
CAISLGAGGLRETQYF
>TRBV10-2|NA|TRBD2|TRBJ2-2|17
TGCGCCAGCAGAAAAGTCCCGGGACTAACGCAAGAGGGGGAGCTGTTTTTT
CASRKVPGLTQEGELFF
>TRBV14|NA|NA|TRBJ2-6|15
TGTGCCAGCAGCCCCAGGGACTCTGGGGCCAACGTCCTGACTTTC
CASSPRDSGANVLTF
>TRBV29-1|NA|NA|TRBJ2-2|14
TGCAGCGTTGAACTTTCTTTAAACACCGGGGAGCTGTTTTTT
CSVELSLNTGELFF
>TRBV5-4|NA|NA|TRBJ2-1|12
TGTGCCAGCAGCATAAGGGGGGGTGAGCAGTTCTTC
CASSIRGGEQFF
>TRBV27|NA|TRBD1|TRBJ2-7|15
TGTGCCAGCAGCTCAACAGGGGGCGAGTCCTACGAGCAGTACTTC
CASSSTGGESYEQYF
>TRBV28|once|TRBD2|TRBJ2-1|15
TGTGCCAGCAGTTCGGGACTAGCGGCTCACAATGAGCAGTTCTTC
CASSSGLAAHNEQFF
>TRBV10-3|NA|NA|TRBJ1-1|14
TGTGCCATCAGTGAGTCGGTCGGGAACACTGAAGCTTTCTTT
CAISESVGNTEAFF
>TRBV21-1|NA|NA|TRBJ2-1|12
TGTGCCAGCCGTCGGAGGGGCAATGAGCAGTTCTTC
CASRRRGNEQFF
>TRBV2|NA|TRBD1|TRBJ1-1|11
TGTGCCAGCAGTGACGGGACAGGTTCCTTCTTT
CASSDGTGSFF
>TRBV10-3|NA|TRBD1|TRBJ2-7|12
TGTGCCATCGGACAGGGGGTAAACGAGCAGTACTTC
CAIGQGVNEQYF
>TRBV25-1|NA|TRBD1|TRBJ2-3|17
TGTGCCAGCAGTGAATGGGGACAGGGGGTAAGCACAGATACGCAGTATTTT
CASSEWGQGVSTDTQYF
>TRBV27|NA|NA|TRBJ2-7|15
TGTGCCAGCAGTTTATATGCAGGGAACTACTACGAGCAGTACTTC
CASSLYAGNYYEQYF
>TRBV29-1|once|TRBD2|TRBJ2-7|12
TGCAGCGTTGTCAGCGGGAGCGCCGAGCAGTACTTC
CSVVSGSAEQYF
>TRBV5-5|NA|NA|TRBJ1-4|14
TGTGCCAGCAGCTTGACAGGACACGAAGAAAAACTGTTTTTT
CASSLTGHEEKLFF
>TRBV5-1|NA|TRBD2|TRBJ2-7|16
TGCGCCAGCAGCTTGGCCTCAGGACTAGCTATCTACGAGCAGTACTTC
CASSLASGLAIYEQYF
>TRBV19|NA|TRBD2|TRBJ2-5|14
TGTGCCAGTAGTATACGACTAGCTGAAGAGACCCAGTACTTC
CASSIRLAEETQYF
>TRBV7-8|NA|NA|TRBJ1-5|15
TGTGCCAGCAGCTCAGCGGGGGTGGGGGCCCAACCCCAGCATTTT
CASSSAGVGAQPQHF
>TRBV4-1|NA|TRBD1|TRBJ1-1|18
TGCGCCAGCAGCCAAGAAACACCAGGGGGCAGATGGAACACTGAAGCTTTCTTT
CASSQETPGGRWNTEAFF
>TRBV19|NA|TRBD2|TRBJ2-1|13
TGTGCCAGTACTCCTCGGGGGGGGTCTGAGCAGTTCTTC
CASTPRGGSEQFF
>TRBV28|NA|TRBD1|TRBJ1-5|14
TGTGCCAGCCTCTCGACAGGGGGCAATCAGCCCCAGCATTTT
CASLSTGGNQPQHF
>TRBV5-6|NA|TRBD2|TRBJ2-1|17
TGTGCCAGCAGCCTACCGACTAGCGGGATATCCTACAATGAGCAGTTCTTC
CASSLPTSGISYNEQFF
>TRBV13|NA|NA|TRBJ2-3|12
TGTGCCAGCAGCTTACAGTCAGATACGCAGTATTTT
CASSLQSDTQYF
>TRBV28|NA|NA|TRBJ1-2|16
TGTGCCAGCAACCCGACAAGCCCCCTTCGTGACTATGGCTACACCTTC
CASNPTSPLRDYGYTF
>TRBV7-6|NA|NA|TRBJ2-7|14
TGTGCCAGCAGCTTAGGACGGGTATCCTACGAGCAGTACTTC
CASSLGRVSYEQYF
>TRBV27|NA|TRBD2|TRBJ2-7|14
TGTGCCAGCAGTCACGGACTAGCGGGCTACGAGCAGTACTTC
CASSHGLAGYEQYF
>TRBV15|NA|NA|TRBJ2-6|17
TGTGCCACCAGCGGGGGACACCCAAGCTCTGGGGCCAACGTCCTGACTTTC
CATSGGHPSSGANVLTF
>TRBV9|NA|TRBD2|TRBJ2-3|18
TGTGCCAGCAGCGGACCCGGGACTAGCGGCTATCTGGCAGATACGCAGTATTTT
CASSGPGTSGYLADTQYF
>TRBV25-1|NA|TRBD1|TRBJ1-4|15
TGTGCCAGCAGCCGGGAGGGGGCCTATAATGAAAAACTGTTTTTT
CASSREGAYNEKLFF
>TRBV5-6|NA|TRBD2|TRBJ2-7|14
TGTGCCAGCAGCTCCGGACTAGCCCGCTACGAGCAGTACTTC
CASSSGLARYEQYF
>TRBV4-3|NA|NA|TRBJ2-1|15
TGCGCCAGCAGCCAAGAGAGGGTGGCGTACAATGAGCAGTTCTTC
CASSQERVAYNEQFF
>TRBV7-9|NA|TRBD1|TRBJ1-5|17
TGTGCCAGCAGCAGAGGACAGGGCCGATCGGCCAATCAGCCCCAGCATTTT
CASSRGQGRSANQPQHF